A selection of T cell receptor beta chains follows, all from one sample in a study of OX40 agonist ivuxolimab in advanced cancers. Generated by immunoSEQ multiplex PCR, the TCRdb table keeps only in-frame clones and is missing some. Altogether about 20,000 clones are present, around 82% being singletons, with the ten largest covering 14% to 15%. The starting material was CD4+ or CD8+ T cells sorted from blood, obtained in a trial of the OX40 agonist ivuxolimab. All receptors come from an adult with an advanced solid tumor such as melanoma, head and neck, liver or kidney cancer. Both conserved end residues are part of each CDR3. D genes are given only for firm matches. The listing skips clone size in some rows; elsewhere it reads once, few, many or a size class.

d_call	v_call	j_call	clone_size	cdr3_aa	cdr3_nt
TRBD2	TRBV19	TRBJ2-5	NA	CASNSPGLAGLETQYF	TGTGCCAGTAACTCCCCGGGACTAGCGGGATTGGAGACCCAGTACTTC
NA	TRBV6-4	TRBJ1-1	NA	CASSERGNTEAFF	TGTGCCAGCAGTGAACGAGGGAACACTGAAGCTTTCTTT
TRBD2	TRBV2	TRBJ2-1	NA	CASRTVSASGRREQFF	TGTGCCAGCAGGACGGTATCGGCTAGCGGGAGGCGTGAGCAGTTCTTC
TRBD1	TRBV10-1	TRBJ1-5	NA	CASSRRDREGNQPQHF	TGCGCCAGCAGTCGTAGGGACAGGGAGGGCAATCAGCCCCAGCATTTT
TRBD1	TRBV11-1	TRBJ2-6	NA	CASSLAGGAGANVLTF	TGTGCCAGCAGCTTAGCAGGGGGCGCTGGGGCCAACGTCCTGACTTTC
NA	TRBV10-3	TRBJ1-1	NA	CAISDLKGNTEAFF	TGTGCCATCAGTGATTTAAAGGGGAACACTGAAGCTTTCTTT
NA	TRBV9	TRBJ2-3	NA	CASSWVSSTDTQYF	TGTGCCAGCTCTTGGGTTTCGAGCACAGATACGCAGTATTTT
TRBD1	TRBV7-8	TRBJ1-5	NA	CASSRGTVNQPQHF	TGTGCCAGCAGCCGGGGGACAGTCAATCAGCCCCAGCATTTT
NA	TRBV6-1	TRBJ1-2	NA	CASTGQYPLYGYTF	TGTGCCAGCACCGGACAATACCCTCTCTATGGCTACACCTTC
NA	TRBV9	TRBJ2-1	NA	CASSVALEGTPRNEQFF	TGTGCCAGCAGCGTAGCTTTGGAGGGGACACCTCGCAATGAGCAGTTCTTC
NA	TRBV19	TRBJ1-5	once	CASSIDLRQGRQPQHF	TGTGCCAGTAGTATAGATTTAAGGCAGGGACGACAGCCCCAGCATTTT
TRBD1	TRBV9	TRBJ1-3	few	CASSAQGAGGNTIYF	TGTGCCAGCAGCGCCCAGGGGGCGGGCGGAAACACCATATATTTT
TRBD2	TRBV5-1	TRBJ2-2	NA	CASSSSGGVRTGELFF	TGCGCCAGCAGCTCCAGCGGGGGGGTACGCACCGGGGAGCTGTTTTTT
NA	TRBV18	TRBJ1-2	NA	CASSLDRTEQGYGYTF	TGTGCCAGCTCCCTAGACCGGACAGAACAAGGCTATGGCTACACCTTC
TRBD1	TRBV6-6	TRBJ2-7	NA	CASSGGQLPYEQYF	TGTGCCAGCAGTGGGGGACAGTTACCTTACGAGCAGTACTTC
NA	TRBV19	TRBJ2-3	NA	CASSPLFRTGTDTQYF	TGTGCCAGTAGTCCTCTTTTCCGGACAGGCACAGATACGCAGTATTTT
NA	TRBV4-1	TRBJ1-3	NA	CASSQVQSAGNTIYF	TGCGCCAGCAGCCAAGTTCAGTCGGCTGGAAACACCATATATTTT
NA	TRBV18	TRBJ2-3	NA	CASSLQGHTQYF	TGTGCCAGCTCACTACAGGGTCATACGCAGTATTTT
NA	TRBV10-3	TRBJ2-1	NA	CAISEPMDSSSYNEQFF	TGTGCCATCAGTGAGCCAATGGACTCAAGCTCCTACAATGAGCAGTTCTTC
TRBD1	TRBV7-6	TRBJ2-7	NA	CASSQSPGQGYEQYF	TGTGCCAGCAGTCAAAGCCCGGGACAGGGCTACGAGCAGTACTTC
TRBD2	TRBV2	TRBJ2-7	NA	CASSRKREGNEQYF	TGTGCCAGCAGTAGGAAGCGGGAGGGCAACGAGCAGTACTTC
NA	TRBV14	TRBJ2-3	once	CASSQGVLGTDTQYF	TGTGCCAGCAGCCAAGGGGTCCTAGGCACAGATACGCAGTATTTT
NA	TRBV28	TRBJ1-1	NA	CASLVGAMNTEAFF	TGTGCCAGCCTAGTGGGGGCCATGAACACTGAAGCTTTCTTT
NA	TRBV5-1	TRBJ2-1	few	CASRPGDNEQFF	TGCGCCAGCAGGCCAGGGGACAATGAGCAGTTCTTC
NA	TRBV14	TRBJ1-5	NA	CASSPGYSNQPQHF	TGTGCCAGCAGCCCGGGGTATAGCAATCAGCCCCAGCATTTT
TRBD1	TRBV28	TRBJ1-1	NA	CASSPVARGRDTEAFF	TGTGCCAGCAGTCCCGTCGCCAGGGGGCGGGACACTGAAGCTTTCTTT
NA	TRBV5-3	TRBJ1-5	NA	CARSLSEFPNQPQHF	TGTGCCAGAAGCTTGAGTGAATTCCCAAATCAGCCCCAGCATTTT
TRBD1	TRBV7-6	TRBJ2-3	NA	CASSLGGGPDTQYF	TGTGCCAGCAGCTTAGGAGGGGGCCCAGATACGCAGTATTTT
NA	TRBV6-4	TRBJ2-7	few	CASSDGGGFSEQYF	TGTGCCAGCAGTGACGGTGGAGGTTTCTCCGAGCAGTACTTC
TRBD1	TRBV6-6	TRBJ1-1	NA	CASTRGDRGTEAFF	TGTGCCAGCACCCGGGGGGACAGGGGGACTGAAGCTTTCTTT
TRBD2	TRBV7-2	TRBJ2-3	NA	CASSVSGTSGGSTDTQYF	TGTGCCAGCAGCGTATCCGGGACTAGCGGGGGAAGCACAGATACGCAGTATTTT
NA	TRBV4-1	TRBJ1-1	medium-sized	CASSGLTSGSEAFF	TGCGCCAGCAGCGGACTGACCTCTGGTTCTGAAGCTTTCTTT
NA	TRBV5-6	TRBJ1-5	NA	CASSLFRYSNQPQHF	TGTGCCAGCAGCTTGTTCCGATATAGCAATCAGCCCCAGCATTTT
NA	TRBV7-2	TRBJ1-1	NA	CASRPPGQRTEAFF	TGTGCCAGCAGGCCTCCGGGACAAAGAACTGAAGCTTTCTTT
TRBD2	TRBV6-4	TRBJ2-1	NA	CASSVAGGRNEQFF	TGTGCCAGCAGTGTGGCGGGAGGGCGTAATGAGCAGTTCTTC
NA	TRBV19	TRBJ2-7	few	CPQPIRGSYEQYF	TGTCCCCAACCAATTCGGGGTAGTTACGAGCAGTACTTC
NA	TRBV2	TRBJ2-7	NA	CASTRGGYEQYF	TGTGCCAGCACTAGAGGGGGTTACGAGCAGTACTTC
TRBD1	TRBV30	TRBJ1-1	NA	CATQGAQFTEAFF	TGTGCCACCCAGGGGGCTCAATTCACTGAAGCTTTCTTT
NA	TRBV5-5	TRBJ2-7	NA	CASSGGRALSSYEQYF	TGTGCCAGCAGCGGGGGGCGGGCCCTAAGCTCCTACGAGCAGTACTTC
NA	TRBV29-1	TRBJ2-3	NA	CSVLAVADTQYF	TGCAGCGTTTTAGCAGTGGCAGATACGCAGTATTTT
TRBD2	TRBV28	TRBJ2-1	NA	CASSTPASGRGNEQFF	TGTGCCAGCAGCACCCCTGCTAGCGGGAGGGGCAATGAGCAGTTCTTC
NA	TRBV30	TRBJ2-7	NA	CAWKVEYEQYF	TGTGCCTGGAAAGTCGAATACGAGCAGTACTTC